A selection of T cell receptor beta chains follows, all from one sample in a study of blood T cell repertoires in COVID-19. Assay: immunoSEQ multiplex PCR; the TCRdb copy retains only in-frame clones and omits some. Among 200,000 to 250,000 clones listed, 87% were seen once. Sequenced material: peripheral blood. Receptors originate from a woman aged 18-35 years who had recovered from COVID-19. CDR3s include the opening cysteine and the closing phenylalanine or tryptophan. A D gene is named only where the DNA matches it firmly. Clone size is shown for a subset of rows, as once, few, many or a class of expanded clone.

d_gene	v_gene	j_gene	abundance	CDR3aa	CDR3nt
TRBD1	TRBV29-1	TRBJ1-2	few	CSVEALEQGGLGYTF	TGCAGCGTTGAAGCCCTGGAGCAGGGGGGTTTGGGCTACACCTTC
NA	TRBV7-6	TRBJ1-4	NA	CASSRGTLNEKLFF	TGTGCCAGCAGCCGCGGGACCCTTAATGAAAAACTGTTTTTT
NA	TRBV12-1	TRBJ2-1	NA	CASIPPHSGNGNEQFF	TGTGCCAGCATCCCCCCCCATAGCGGGAATGGAAATGAGCAGTTCTTC
NA	TRBV29-1	TRBJ2-7	NA	CSVGRAFNYEQYF	TGCAGCGTTGGTCGCGCGTTTAACTACGAGCAGTACTTC
TRBD1	TRBV5-5	TRBJ2-5	once	CASSLPSYRGLETQYF	TGTGCCAGCAGCTTACCATCATACAGGGGGCTAGAGACCCAGTACTTC
TRBD1	TRBV4-1	TRBJ2-7	NA	CASSQGFGQGYEQYF	TGCGCCAGCAGCCAAGGTTTCGGACAGGGGTACGAGCAGTACTTC
NA	TRBV30	TRBJ1-5	NA	CAWSVGQSVVQPQHF	TGTGCCTGGAGCGTTGGACAGTCAGTGGTTCAGCCCCAGCATTTT
NA	TRBV6-5	TRBJ2-2	few	CASSPFSGELFF	TGTGCCAGCAGTCCATTTTCCGGGGAGCTGTTTTTT
NA	TRBV19	TRBJ1-6	NA	CASSFRGLSSYNSPLHF	TGTGCCAGTAGTTTCAGAGGACTCAGCTCCTATAATTCACCCCTCCACTTT
TRBD2	TRBV6-4	TRBJ2-1	NA	CASNSRAGDLNEQFF	TGTGCCAGCAATTCCAGGGCGGGAGATTTGAATGAGCAGTTCTTC
TRBD1	TRBV29-1	TRBJ1-1	once	CSGVRDRDTEAFF	TGCAGCGGGGTGAGGGACAGGGACACTGAAGCTTTCTTT
NA	TRBV13	TRBJ1-5	NA	CASSSLRSNQPQHF	TGTGCCAGCAGCTCCCTCCGTAGCAATCAGCCCCAGCATTTT
TRBD2	TRBV3-1/TRBV3-2	TRBJ2-7	NA	CASSQGLAGAYEQYF	TGTGCCAGCAGCCAGGGACTAGCGGGGGCCTACGAGCAGTACTTC
TRBD2	TRBV7-9	TRBJ2-1	few	CASSLPTSAEQFF	TGTGCCAGCAGCTTACCGACTAGCGCCGAGCAGTTCTTC
TRBD1	TRBV12-3/TRBV12-4	TRBJ2-7	NA	CASRRTGIYEQYF	TGTGCCAGCAGAAGGACAGGGATATACGAGCAGTACTTC
NA	TRBV27	TRBJ2-7	NA	CASSLSGPTHFYEQYF	TGTGCCAGCAGTTTATCGGGCCCCACCCACTTCTACGAGCAGTACTTC
TRBD2	TRBV29-1	TRBJ2-1	NA	CSGSGRPFVDEQFF	TGCAGCGGCAGCGGGAGGCCCTTTGTGGATGAGCAGTTCTTC
TRBD2	TRBV4-3	TRBJ2-7	once	CASSHSAGAYEQYF	TGCGCCAGCAGCCACTCTGCGGGAGCCTACGAGCAGTACTTC
NA	TRBV7-9	TRBJ2-1	NA	CASSLSDRYNEQFF	TGTGCCAGCAGCCTAAGCGACAGATACAATGAGCAGTTCTTC
NA	TRBV28	TRBJ1-1	NA	CASSFHQGGDTEAFF	TGTGCCAGCAGTTTCCACCAGGGAGGGGACACTGAAGCTTTCTTT